This record concerns one T cell receptor beta chain sequence. These data belong to a study of blood T cell repertoires in COVID-19. Study in general: Specimens from acute and convalescent COVID-19 originated in the United States, Italy and Spain. T cells, B-cell-depleted T cells, or PBMCs provided the cDNA or gDNA that served as material.

Germline CDR1 reads SQVTM; CDR2 reads ANQGSEA. The trim removed 6 bases at V and 5 bases at J, leaving 6 bases unmatched. This CDR3 is 14 amino acids long. Per the study methods: Amplification of reference gene primers was used by the study to estimate nucleated cell counts. Repertoires were generated with immunoSEQ multiplex PCR, while TCRdb's copy carries only in-frame clones and drops some. D and trimming come from the DNA, and the V and J calls and clone size come from that table. Of 250,000 to 300,000 clones listed, 70% to 90% are singletons. The clonotype comes from a man aged 55 to 70 who had recovered from COVID-19. Sequencing was carried out using peripheral blood. This chain connects TRBV29-1 to TRBJ2-2; 10 positions agree with TRBD1. CDR3 region: CSVPRTGGTGELFF. The CDR3 region has the DNA TGCAGCGTCCCCCGGACAGGGGGGACCGGGGAGCTGTTTTTT.